The next 25 T cell receptor beta chains were all read from a single sample in a study of graft-versus-host responses after intestinal transplantation. Assay: immunoSEQ multiplex PCR; the TCRdb copy retains only in-frame clones and omits some. This sample has over 8,000 clones, with 30% to 35% found just once. Material: alloreactive CD4+ T cells from a mixed lymphocyte reaction culture, obtained before transplantation. Subset here: CFSE-low proliferating T cells sorted from approximately 6-day pre-transplant mixed lymphocyte reaction (GvH or HvG direction). These receptors were collected from a human patient who was an organ donor for intestinal transplantation.

V and J are TRBV20-1 and TRBJ1-1; D not resolved. Trimming removed 5 bases from V and 7 bases from J, with 11 bases in between. Germline assignment: CDR1 DFQATT and CDR2 SNEGSKA (reference sequence). The CDR3 runs 11 residues. The CDR3 DNA sequence: TGCAGTGCTGGTGGAAGGCTTGAAGCTTTCTTT. Residues: CSAGGRLEAFF.

Regarding this clone: A much larger clone lies one base from this, so it may be a read error. This rearrangement joins TRBV5-4 to TRBJ1-5; D call uncertain. The CDR3 spans 13 residues. Germline V lookup: CDR1 SGHNT, CDR2 YYREEE (reference sequence). V was clipped by 1 base and J by 2 bases, with 4 bases between them. In DNA, the CDR3 is TGTGCCAGCAGCTTGCAGGGCAATCAGCCCCAGCATTTT. It encodes CASSLQGNQPQHF.

The V and J genes are TRBV11-3 and TRBJ1-5; tentative D call: TRBD1 (6 bases). The germline V and J ends were trimmed by 9 bases and 5 bases, with 14 bases remaining between them. The CDR3 extends over 13 amino acids. Germline V gives CDR1 SGHNT, CDR2 YENEEA. CDR3 DNA: TGTGCCAGAGAGCGGGACACCTATCAGCCCCAGCATTTT. This sequence encodes CARERDTYQPQHF.

This clone was found a few times. DNA for the CDR3: TGTGCCAGCAGCTTAAAAGAGGGGTTAACCGCCGGCTACACCTTC. Translated: CASSLKEGLTAGYTF. The J gene is TRBJ1-2, the V gene TRBV7-2; perhaps TRBD1 as D (5 bases). Germline CDR1 and CDR2: SGHTA and FQGNSA. The V end lost 2 bases, the J end lost 8 bases, and 18 bases lay between the germline ends. The CDR3 has 15 amino acids.

The rearrangement uses TRBV28 and TRBJ2-5, with 11 bases matching TRBD1. The trim removed 2 bases at V and 4 bases at J, leaving 12 bases unmatched. The germline V gene encodes CDR1 MDHEN and CDR2 SYDVKM. The CDR3 is made up of 18 amino acids. This CDR3 is CASSLHIAGQGVGETQYF. The CDR3, as DNA: TGTGCCAGCAGTTTACACATTGCGGGACAGGGGGTTGGAGAGACCCAGTACTTC.

The chain carries TRBV4-2 and TRBJ2-7; 10 bases match TRBD2. This CDR3 has 16 residues. With 0 bases clipped from V and 6 bases from J, the junction kept 8 bases outside the gene matches. Germline V gene sequence: CDR1 LGHNA, CDR2 YNFKEQ. The DNA for the CDR3 is TGTGCCAGCAGCCAAGATTTGCTAGCGGGGGCCGGCGAGCAGTACTTC. Its translation: CASSQDLLAGAGEQYF.

This chain joins TRBV4-1 and TRBJ2-3; no clear D. V lost 3 bases, J lost 0 bases, and 4 bases lay in between. CDR1 MGHRA and CDR2 YSYEKL come from the germline V gene. This CDR3 comprises 13 residues. The CDR3 region is CASSQASTDTQYF. Here the CDR3 DNA reads TGCGCCAGCAGCCAGGCTAGCACAGATACGCAGTATTTT.

By share of the sample, this clone is medium-sized (0.01 to 0.1%). This same CDR3 is encoded by further DNA sequences in the sample. The rearrangement joins TRBV7-3 to TRBJ2-3, with TRBD2 matching over 15 bases. Germline lookup yields CDR1 SGHTA and CDR2 FQGTGA. Trimming removed 4 bases from V and 1 base from J; junction bases left unmatched: 9. The length of the CDR3 is 19 residues. The CDR3 is CASSSDGLAGGPGTDTQYF. The CDR3 DNA reads as TGTGCCAGCAGCTCAGACGGACTAGCGGGGGGGCCGGGCACAGATACGCAGTATTTT.

A note on this clone: Its ends do not fully match the called genes, so a read error is possible. Additional DNA sequences in this sample encode the identical CDR3. The chain joins TRBV19 to TRBJ1-6, with D tentatively TRBD1 (5 bases). Germline V gene data show CDR1 as LNHDA and CDR2 as SQIVND (reference sequence). CDR3 length: 15 amino acids. The CDR3 protein is CASSIATGVDSPLHF. The CDR3, as DNA: TGCGCCAGTAGTATAGCCACGGGGGTGGATTCACCCCTCCACTTT.

This clone was picked up a small number of times. The chain carries TRBV19 and TRBJ1-5, with D possibly matching TRBD1 (5 bases). The CDR3 sequence is 17 residues long. Germline lookup yields CDR1 LNHDA and CDR2 SQIVND (reference sequence). Between the trimmed V and J ends, which lost 3 bases and 0 bases, there was a span of 15 bases. The CDR3 loop is CASSIKPGIYSNQPQHF. In DNA form, the CDR3 reads TGTGCCAGTAGTATTAAGCCAGGGATATATAGCAATCAGCCCCAGCATTTT.

A few counts support this clone. The CDR3 loop is CASSDPGTDTQYF. The CDR3 region has the DNA TGTGCCAGCAGTGATCCAGGGACAGATACGCAGTATTTT. The genes are TRBV6-5 and TRBJ2-3; a possible D gene is TRBD1 (5 bases). CDR1 is MNHEY and CDR2 is SVGAGI in the germline V gene. CDR3 length: 13 residues. Trimming cost V 5 bases and J 3 bases, with 9 bases left between them.

The chain recombines TRBV6-6 with TRBJ1-6; D not resolved. The germline V gene has CDR1 MNHNY and CDR2 SVGAGI (reference sequence). This CDR3 comprises 14 residues. Deletions cut 5 bases from V and 0 bases from J, with 5 bases between. The chain's CDR3 is CASSDPSYNSPLHF. CDR3 nucleotide sequence: TGTGCCAGCAGTGACCCCTCCTATAATTCACCCCTCCACTTT.

A single count supports this clone. The V and J genes are TRBV11-2 and TRBJ2-1, with TRBD2 matching 13 bases. V shed 0 bases and J 14 bases; nucleotides not matched to a gene: 7. This CDR3 has 15 amino acids. Germline assignment: CDR1 SGHAT and CDR2 FQNNGV. This CDR3 is CASSLDRGLAGKKFF. CDR3 in DNA: TGTGCCAGCAGCTTAGATAGGGGACTAGCGGGGAAGAAGTTCTTC.

The chain uses TRBV21-1 and TRBJ2-7; the table names TRBD2, a call not compared with the DNA. TRBV21-1 corresponds to a pseudogene. The CDR3 runs to 13 residues. CDR3 DNA: TGTGCCAGCAGCGGGGGGGACCCCTACGAGCAGTACTTC. Translation gives CASSGGDPYEQYF.

V gene TRBV7-9 combines with J gene TRBJ1-2; no clear D gene. Trimming pared 6 bases from V and 5 bases from J, leaving 16 bases between. CDR1 is SEHNR, CDR2 FQNEAQ, per germline (reference sequence). The CDR3 is 14 amino acids. The CDR3 bases are TGTGCCAGCAGTTTTTCACATAAGATTTATGGCTACACCTTC. Translating gives CASSFSHKIYGYTF.

The rearrangement joins TRBV7-2 to TRBJ1-6; TRBD1 agrees at 7 bases. This CDR3 region has 15 residues. The germline V gene encodes CDR1 SGHTA and CDR2 FQGNSA. V dropped 6 bases and J dropped 5; count of bases not matched to a gene: 7. In DNA, the CDR3 is TGTGCCAGCAGTATTACAGGGGTCGATAATTCACCCCTCCACTTT. Its translation is CASSITGVDNSPLHF.

Judged by abundance, this clone is medium-sized. This chain links TRBV6-6 with TRBJ1-2, with D tentatively TRBD1 (6 bases). The V and J ends lost 6 bases and 8 bases respectively, with 16 bases between them. Germline assignment: CDR1 MNHNY and CDR2 SVGAGI (reference sequence). This CDR3 contains 13 residues. Here the CDR3 reads CASRRDTSGGYTF. The DNA of the CDR3 is TGTGCCAGCAGACGGGACACCTCAGGGGGCTACACCTTC.

This chain links TRBV6-6 with TRBJ1-1, with D maybe TRBD1 (5 bases). The germline V gene has CDR1 MNHNY and CDR2 SVGAGI (reference sequence). The CDR3 spans 15 residues. V was trimmed by 2 bases and J by 0 bases, leaving 10 bases between them. In DNA, the CDR3 is TGTGCCAGCAGTTACGTCGGGGGAATGAACACTGAAGCTTTCTTT. Translation: CASSYVGGMNTEAFF.

In its sample, this clone is medium-sized. The genes are TRBV7-2 and TRBJ1-6; 8 nucleotides align to TRBD1. Losses at the gene ends were 5 bases for V and 14 bases for J; bases not matched to a gene: 20. The CDR3 sequence is 17 residues long. Per the germline V gene, CDR1 is SGHTA and CDR2 is FQGNSA. CDR3 region: CASSHPLGTKWDRTLHF. The CDR3 DNA follows: TGTGCCAGCAGCCACCCACTGGGGACCAAATGGGACAGGACCCTCCACTTT.

The chain uses TRBV27 and TRBJ1-2; 8 positions match TRBD1. Germline V lookup: CDR1 MNHEY, CDR2 SMNVEV (reference sequence). The CDR3 is 17 amino acids. The V segment lost 7 bases and the J segment 0 bases; nucleotides outside the gene matches: 13. The CDR3, as DNA: TGTGCCAGCACCGCATCAAAAGGACAGGGCACTAACTATGGCTACACCTTC. Translation gives CASTASKGQGTNYGYTF.

The V and J genes are TRBV6-1 and TRBJ1-1; maybe TRBD1 (6 bases). The CDR3 has 13 amino acids. Germline V gene lookup returns CDR1 MNHNS and CDR2 SASEGT. The V end lost 8 bases, the J end lost 3 bases, and 13 bases lay between the germline ends. CDR3: CASLKQGYTEAFF. CDR3 DNA sequence: TGTGCCAGCCTTAAACAGGGATACACTGAAGCTTTCTTT.

The sample holds one count of this clone. The rearrangement links TRBV6-1 to TRBJ2-7; 7 bases are shared with TRBD1. CDR1 and CDR2 from the germline V gene are MNHNS and SASEGT. V lost 3 bases to trimming and J lost 2 bases; unmatched junction nucleotides: 7. The CDR3 consists of 15 residues. The CDR3 loop reads CASSEVRGFTYEQYF. The CDR3 DNA is TGTGCCAGCAGTGAGGTCAGGGGGTTCACCTACGAGCAGTACTTC.

This clone is labeled as medium-sized (0.01 to 0.1%). J is TRBJ2-3 and V is TRBV11-3; 13 bases align to TRBD2. CDR3 size: 16 residues. V dropped 4 bases and J dropped 3; count of bases not matched to a gene: 4. The germline V gene encodes CDR1 SGHNT and CDR2 YENEEA. The CDR3: CASSSVLAGGTDTQYF. CDR3 in DNA: TGTGCCAGCAGCTCCGTACTAGCGGGGGGGACAGATACGCAGTATTTT. Variable domain in full (rest from reference TRBV11-3 and TRBJ2-3): EAGVVQSPRYKIIEKKQPVAFWCNPISGHNTLYWYLQNLGQGPELLIRYENEEAVDDSQLPKDRFSAERLKGVDSTLKIQPAELGDSAVYLCASSSVLAGGTDTQYFGPGTRLTVL.

This sequence joins TRBV7-2 and TRBJ2-1, with TRBD2 matching over 7 bases. CDR3 size: 16 residues. CDR1 and CDR2 (germline): SGHTA, FQGNSA. J lost 5 bases, V lost 0 bases, and 7 bases had no gene match. CDR3 sequence: CASSLAMGGGHNEQFF. CDR3 DNA: TGTGCCAGCAGCTTAGCGATGGGCGGGGGACACAATGAGCAGTTCTTC.

The V call is TRBV5-1, the J call TRBJ2-3; D is perhaps TRBD1 or TRBD2 (5 bases each). This CDR3 is 15 amino acids long. V shed 4 bases and J shed 0 bases, with 12 bases lying between them. Germline loops: CDR1 SGHRS, CDR2 YFSETQ. CDR3 in DNA: TGCGCCAGCAGCGCCGGGACCCTTAGCACAGATACGCAGTATTTT. Translating it yields CASSAGTLSTDTQYF.